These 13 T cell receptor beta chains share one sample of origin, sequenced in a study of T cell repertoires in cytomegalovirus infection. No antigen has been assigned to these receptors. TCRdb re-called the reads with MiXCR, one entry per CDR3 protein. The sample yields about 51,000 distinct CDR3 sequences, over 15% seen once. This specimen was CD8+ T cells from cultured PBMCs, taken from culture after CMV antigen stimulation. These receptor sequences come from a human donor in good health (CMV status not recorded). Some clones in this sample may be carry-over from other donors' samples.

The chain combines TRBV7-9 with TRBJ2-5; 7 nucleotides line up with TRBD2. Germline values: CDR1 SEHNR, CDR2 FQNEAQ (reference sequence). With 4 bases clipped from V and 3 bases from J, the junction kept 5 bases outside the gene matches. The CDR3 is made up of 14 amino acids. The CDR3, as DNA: TGTGCCAGCAGCTCTGGGGGGGGGAAAGAGACCCAGTACTTC. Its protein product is CASSSGGGKETQYF.

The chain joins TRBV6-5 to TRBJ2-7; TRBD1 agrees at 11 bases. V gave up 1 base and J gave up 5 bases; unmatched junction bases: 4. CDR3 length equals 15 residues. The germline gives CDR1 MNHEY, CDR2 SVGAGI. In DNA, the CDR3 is TGTGCCAGCAGTTACTGGGGACAGGGGGTGGACGAGCAGTACTTC. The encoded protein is CASSYWGQGVDEQYF.

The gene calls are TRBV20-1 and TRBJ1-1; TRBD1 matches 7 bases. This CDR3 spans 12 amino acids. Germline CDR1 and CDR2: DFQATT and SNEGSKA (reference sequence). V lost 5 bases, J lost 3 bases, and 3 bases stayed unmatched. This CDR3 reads CSASTGDTEAFF. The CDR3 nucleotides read TGCAGTGCTTCCACAGGGGACACTGAAGCTTTCTTT.

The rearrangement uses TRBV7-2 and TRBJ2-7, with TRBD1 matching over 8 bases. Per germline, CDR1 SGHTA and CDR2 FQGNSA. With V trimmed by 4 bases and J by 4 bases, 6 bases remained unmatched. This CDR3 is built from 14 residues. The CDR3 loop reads CASSSPGDRYEQYF. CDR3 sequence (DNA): TGTGCCAGCAGCTCTCCTGGGGACAGGTACGAGCAGTACTTC.

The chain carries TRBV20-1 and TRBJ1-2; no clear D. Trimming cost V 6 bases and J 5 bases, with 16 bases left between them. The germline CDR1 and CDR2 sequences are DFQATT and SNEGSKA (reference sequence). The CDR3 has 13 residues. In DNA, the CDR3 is TGCAGTGCCAGGACTTCCTGGTCATATGGCTACACCTTC. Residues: CSARTSWSYGYTF.

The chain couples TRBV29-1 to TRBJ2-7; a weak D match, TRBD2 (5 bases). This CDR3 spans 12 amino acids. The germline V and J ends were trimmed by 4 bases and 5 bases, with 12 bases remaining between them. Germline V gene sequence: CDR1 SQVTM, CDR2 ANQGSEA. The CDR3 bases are TGCAGCGTTGCGGGGTTCCTCCACGAGCAGTACTTC. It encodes CSVAGFLHEQYF.

The chain's CDR3 is CASSIDMGWRDTEAFF. DNA for the CDR3: TGTGCCAGTAGTATAGATATGGGCTGGAGGGACACTGAAGCTTTCTTT. V and J are TRBV19 and TRBJ1-1, with D unclear. The length of the CDR3 is 16 residues. Germline V gene sequence: CDR1 LNHDA, CDR2 SQIVND (reference sequence). V lost 0 bases, J lost 3 bases, and 14 bases lay in between.

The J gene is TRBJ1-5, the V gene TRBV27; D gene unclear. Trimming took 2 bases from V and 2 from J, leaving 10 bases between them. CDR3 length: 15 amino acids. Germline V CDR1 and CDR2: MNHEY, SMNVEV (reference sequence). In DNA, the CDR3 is TGTGCCAGCAGTTTACGCTTAGCGGGCAATCAGCCCCAGCATTTT. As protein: CASSLRLAGNQPQHF.

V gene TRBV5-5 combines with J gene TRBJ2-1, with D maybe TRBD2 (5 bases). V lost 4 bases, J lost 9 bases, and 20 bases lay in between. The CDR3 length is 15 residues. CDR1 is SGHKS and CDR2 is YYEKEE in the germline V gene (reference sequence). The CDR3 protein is CASSTAWSGRVEQFF. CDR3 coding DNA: TGTGCCAGCAGCACGGCGTGGAGTGGGCGGGTTGAGCAGTTCTTC.

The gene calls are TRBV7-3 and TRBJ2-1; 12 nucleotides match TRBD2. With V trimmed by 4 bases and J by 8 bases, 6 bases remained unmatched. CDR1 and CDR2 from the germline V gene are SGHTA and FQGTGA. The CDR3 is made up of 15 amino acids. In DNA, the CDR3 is TGTGCCAGCAGCTCTAGACTAGCGGGAGCCTATGAGCAGTTCTTC. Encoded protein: CASSSRLAGAYEQFF. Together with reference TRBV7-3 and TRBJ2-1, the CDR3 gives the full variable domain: GAGVSQTPSNKVTEKGKYVELRCDPISGHTALYWYRQSLGQGPEFLIYFQGTGAADDSGLPNDRFFAVRPEGSVSTLKIQRTERGDSAVYLCASSSRLAGAYEQFFGPGTRLTVL.

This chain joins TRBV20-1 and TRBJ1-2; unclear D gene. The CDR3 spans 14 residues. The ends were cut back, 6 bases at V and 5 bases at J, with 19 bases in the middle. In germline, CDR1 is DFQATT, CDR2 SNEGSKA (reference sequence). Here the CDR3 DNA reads TGCAGTGCCTCGAGTCTCGTGGCAGCTTATGGCTACACCTTC. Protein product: CSASSLVAAYGYTF.

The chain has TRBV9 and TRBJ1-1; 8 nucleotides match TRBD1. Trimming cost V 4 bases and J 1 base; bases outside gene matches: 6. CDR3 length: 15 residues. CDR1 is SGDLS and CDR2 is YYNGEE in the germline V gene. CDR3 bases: TGTGCCAGCAGCCCCCGACAGGGGCCGAACACTGAAGCTTTCTTT. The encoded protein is CASSPRQGPNTEAFF.

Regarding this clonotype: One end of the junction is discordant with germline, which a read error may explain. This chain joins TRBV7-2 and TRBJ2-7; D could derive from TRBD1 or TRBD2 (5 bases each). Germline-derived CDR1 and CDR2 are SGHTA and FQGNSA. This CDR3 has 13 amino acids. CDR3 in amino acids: CASSYTGLKEQYF. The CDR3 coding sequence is TGCGCCAGCAGCTACACAGGACTCAAGGAGCAGTACTTC. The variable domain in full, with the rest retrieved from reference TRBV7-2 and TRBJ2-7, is GAGVSQSPSNKVTEKGKDVELRCDPISGHTALYWYRQSLGQGLEFLIYFQGNSAPDKSGLPSDRFSAERTGGSVSTLTIQRTQQEDSAVYLCASSYTGLKEQYFGPGTRLTVT.